The 32 T cell receptor beta chains reported below all come from one sample, sequenced in a study of low-dose radiotherapy and immunotherapy resistance in tumors. Time point described: before trial treatment. Over about 18 PCR cycles, TCRs were amplified from a constant-region primer and V-primer adapter. TCRdb re-called the reads with MiXCR, one entry per CDR3 protein. The sample consists of tens of thousands of distinct CDR3 sequences, approximately 12% of them appearing once. The sample was PBMCs, taken before treatment. These receptors were taken from a female donor with ovarian cancer.

This clonotype appeared many times. The rearrangement uses TRBV6-2 or TRBV6-3 and TRBJ2-3; D gene ambiguous. The V end was cut by 5 bases, the J end by 3 bases, with 15 bases between. Germline-derived CDR1 and CDR2 are MNHEY and SVGEGT. CDR3 size: 15 residues. CDR3 nucleotides: TGTGCCAGCAGTAGAGGACGCGAATGGACAGATACGCAGTATTTT. It translates to CASSRGREWTDTQYF.

In its sample, this clonotype was seen many times. The chain joins TRBV4-2 to TRBJ2-3; D remains unclear. The CDR3 totals 14 residues. CDR1 and CDR2 from the germline V gene are LGHNA and YNFKEQ. V lost 3 bases, J lost 0 bases, and 7 bases lay in between. The CDR3 sequence is CASSQQESTDTQYF. CDR3 in DNA: TGTGCCAGCAGCCAGCAGGAAAGCACAGATACGCAGTATTTT.

Relative to its sample, this clonotype is medium-sized (0.01 to 0.1%). The CDR3: CASSSARGGAFF. Here the CDR3 DNA reads TGTGCCAGCTCCTCGGCGCGGGGTGGAGCTTTCTTT. This chain connects TRBV28 to TRBJ1-1, with D hard to call. CDR1 MDHEN and CDR2 SYDVKM come from the germline V gene. V was shortened by 8 bases and J by 10 bases, with 17 bases between the two germline ends. This CDR3 is 12 amino acids long.

This clonotype was recorded many times. The chain is built from TRBV11-2 and TRBJ2-1, with 10 nucleotides matching TRBD2. V gave up 4 bases and J gave up 7 bases; unmatched junction bases: 7. The germline gives CDR1 SGHAT, CDR2 FQNNGV. This CDR3 spans 15 amino acids. The CDR3 region has the DNA TGTGCCAGCAGCTCTACTAGCGGGGCTAGGAATGAGCAGTTCTTC. Amino acid sequence: CASSSTSGARNEQFF.

Only a few counts were recorded for this clonotype. The rearrangement uses TRBV5-1 and TRBJ2-2, with 9 positions matching TRBD2. V gave up 3 bases and J gave up 5 bases; unmatched junction bases: 5. The CDR3 covers 15 residues. The germline V gene encodes CDR1 SGHRS and CDR2 YFSETQ. In DNA form, the CDR3 reads TGCGCCAGCAGCTATGCGGGGGGGCCGACCGGGGAGCTGTTTTTT. This codes for CASSYAGGPTGELFF.

Comments on this clonotype: This likely traces to a read error, being one base from a far larger clone. The chain links TRBV5-1 to TRBJ1-1; the D gene is possibly TRBD1 (5 bases). The germline CDR1 and CDR2 sequences are SGHRS and YFSETQ. The CDR3 consists of 19 residues. The CDR3 bases are TGTGCCAGCAGCCCGACCCTTAGGGACGGTCTTACGGGGAACACTGACGCTTTCTTT. Amino acid sequence: CASSPTLRDGLTGNTDAFF.

The chain links TRBV27 to TRBJ1-1, with a weak D call TRBD1 (6 bases). The CDR3 is 16 amino acids. Per germline, CDR1 MNHEY and CDR2 SMNVEV (reference sequence). The V end lost 5 bases, the J end lost 3 bases, and 19 bases lay between the germline ends. The CDR3 region is CASSAPGTKGDTEAFF. The CDR3 nucleotides are TGTGCCAGCAGTGCCCCCGGGACAAAGGGGGACACTGAAGCTTTCTTT.

This clonotype occurred many times. Here the CDR3 DNA reads TGCAGTGCTAGTCCCGGACTAGCGCGAGATATATTTTACAATGAGCAGTTCTTC. Encoded protein: CSASPGLARDIFYNEQFF. The gene calls are TRBV20-1 and TRBJ2-1; 9 nucleotides align to TRBD2. V trimming: 3 bases; J trimming: 4 bases; junction bases outside the gene matches: 16. CDR1 DFQATT and CDR2 SNEGSKA come from the germline V gene (reference sequence). This CDR3 spans 18 amino acids.

This clonotype was counted many times. The chain is built from TRBV6-6 and TRBJ2-1, with D perhaps TRBD2 (6 bases). This CDR3 is 16 amino acids long. Trimming removed 2 bases at V and 6 bases at J, with 17 bases between. Germline CDR1 reads MNHNY; CDR2 reads SVGAGI (reference sequence). CDR3 in amino acids: CASSYGGTDYPNEQFF. CDR3 nucleotide sequence: TGTGCCAGCAGTTACGGGGGGACTGATTACCCCAATGAGCAGTTCTTC.

At least ten counts were recorded for this clonotype. This chain connects TRBV19 to TRBJ1-1; D is undetermined. The CDR3 runs to 12 residues. V gave up 9 bases and J gave up 6 bases, with 14 bases separating them. Germline assignment: CDR1 LNHDA and CDR2 SQIVND (reference sequence). The CDR3 here is CASNSRWAEAFF. In nucleotides, the CDR3 is TGTGCCAGCAACAGCCGGTGGGCTGAAGCTTTCTTT.

This clonotype was counted many times. The chain's CDR3 is CSASSTGNTGELFF. The CDR3 DNA is TGCAGTGCTAGTAGTACCGGGAACACCGGGGAGCTGTTTTTT. The J gene is TRBJ2-2, the V gene TRBV20-1; D ambiguous. Germline assignment: CDR1 DFQATT and CDR2 SNEGSKA (reference sequence). There are 14 residues in the CDR3. Trimming left V 3 bases short and J 1 base short, with 9 bases between.

At least ten counts were recorded for this clonotype. One end of the junction does not line up with germline, which may come from a read error. The chain has TRBV5-1 and TRBJ2-6; 7 bases are a match to TRBD1. The CDR3 covers 17 residues. The germline V gene encodes CDR1 SGHRS and CDR2 YFSETQ. CDR3 DNA: TGTGCCAGCAGCTCCGGGACAGTTCTCTCTGGGGCCAACGTCCTGACTTTC. Its protein product is CASSSGTVLSGANVLTF.

This clonotype showed up many times. The genes are TRBV19 and TRBJ1-5; D call uncertain. The CDR3 extends over 13 amino acids. V was pared by 2 bases and J by 5 bases, with 7 bases between. CDR1 and CDR2 from the germline V gene are LNHDA and SQIVND (reference sequence). The CDR3 loop is CASSITGYQPQHF. CDR3 bases: TGTGCCAGTAGTATAACGGGTTATCAGCCCCAGCATTTT.

This clonotype has ten or more counts. CDR3 residues: CAISEVSYEQYF. In nucleotides, the CDR3 is TGTGCCATCAGTGAGGTCTCCTACGAGCAGTACTTC. The rearrangement joins TRBV10-3 to TRBJ2-7; D unresolved. This CDR3 region has 12 residues. CDR1 ENHRY and CDR2 SYGVKD come from the germline V gene. The germline V and J ends were trimmed by 2 bases and 0 bases, with 2 bases remaining between them.

This clonotype was observed many times. The rearrangement joins TRBV19 to TRBJ1-5; 10 nucleotides align to TRBD1. V shed 4 bases and J 2 bases; nucleotides not matched to a gene: 5. This CDR3 has 16 residues. CDR1 and CDR2 (germline): LNHDA, SQIVND (reference sequence). The CDR3 DNA reads as TGTGCCAGTAGTAGCGCCGGGACAGGGGGCAATCAGCCCCAGCATTTT. Its protein product is CASSSAGTGGNQPQHF.

There are a few counts of this clonotype. The chain combines TRBV19 with TRBJ1-2; tentative D call: TRBD1 (5 bases). V dropped 6 bases and J dropped 4 bases, with 18 bases sitting between them. The CDR3 is 15 amino acids. Germline CDR1 and CDR2: LNHDA and SQIVND (reference sequence). In DNA form, the CDR3 reads TGTGCCAGTAGCTCGGGACCCGGAGGAGTCTATGGCTACACCTTC. Its protein product is CASSSGPGGVYGYTF.

This clonotype was seen at least ten times. The rearrangement uses TRBV5-1 and TRBJ2-7, with D perhaps assigned TRBD1 or TRBD2 (5 bases each). The CDR3 sequence is 14 residues long. Germline V gene lookup returns CDR1 SGHRS and CDR2 YFSETQ. The germline V and J ends were trimmed by 3 bases and 3 bases, with 13 bases remaining between them. CDR3 nucleotide sequence: TGCGCCAGCAGCTGGACGGGGCTTAGCTACGAGCAGTACTTC. Its translation is CASSWTGLSYEQYF.

This clonotype was seen many times. The chain links TRBV2 to TRBJ1-5; D gene unclear. V was clipped by 6 bases and J by 4 bases, with 7 bases between them. The CDR3 sequence is 12 residues long. The germline V gene encodes CDR1 SNHLY and CDR2 FYNNEI. The DNA of the CDR3 is TGTGCCAGCAGCCCGAATAATCAGCCCCAGCATTTT. This gives the protein CASSPNNQPQHF. Using reference TRBV2 and TRBJ1-5 for the parts outside the CDR3, the full variable domain is EPEVTQTPSHQVTQMGQEVILRCVPISNHLYFYWYRQILGQKVEFLVSFYNNEISEKSEIFDDQFSVERPDGSNFTLKIRSTKLEDSAMYFCASSPNNQPQHFGDGTRLSIL.

This clonotype has a count of ten or more. The genes are TRBV5-1 and TRBJ2-2; a possible D gene is TRBD2 (6 bases). In germline, CDR1 is SGHRS, CDR2 YFSETQ. V gave up 9 bases and J gave up 1 base, with 13 bases separating them. The CDR3 extends over 14 amino acids. CDR3 sequence reads: CATTGGWNTGELFF. CDR3 nucleotides: TGCGCCACCACTGGAGGGTGGAACACCGGGGAGCTGTTTTTT.

This clonotype was picked up many times. V and J are TRBV6-1 and TRBJ1-2, with a tentative D call TRBD1 (5 bases). Germline V gives CDR1 MNHNS, CDR2 SASEGT. Trimming left V 0 bases short and J 5 bases short, with 19 bases between. The CDR3 is 17 residues long. The CDR3 DNA follows: TGTGCCAGCAGTGAAGCGTTTGCGGGACCCCTAGAATATGGCTACACCTTC. Protein: CASSEAFAGPLEYGYTF.

This clonotype has a count of ten or more. CDR3 loop: CASSAEGSTEAFF. The CDR3 bases are TGTGCCAGCAGCGCGGAGGGTTCCACTGAAGCTTTCTTT. V gene TRBV6-4 combines with J gene TRBJ1-1; D unresolved. Deletions cut 6 bases from V and 4 bases from J, with 12 bases between. Germline loops: CDR1 MRHNA, CDR2 SNTAGT. The CDR3 contains 13 residues.

This clonotype has a count of ten or more. It is unclear where the CDR3 begins or ends on the DNA, so no DNA is shown, and the CDR3 is as TCRdb lists it. The J gene is TRBJ2-2, the V gene TRBV5-4; the D call in the table, TRBD1, was not verified against the DNA. Germline assignment: CDR1 SGHNT and CDR2 YYREEE (reference sequence). The CDR3 length equals 15 residues, ends included. The CDR3: CASSSRQGTGELFFF.

This clonotype turned up a few times. V usage is TRBV4-1 and J usage is TRBJ1-5; 7 bases agree with TRBD1. Germline CDR1 is MGHRA and CDR2 is YSYEKL. The junction had 4 bases not matched to a gene; V was cut back by 0 bases and J by 5 bases. This CDR3 region has 15 residues. The CDR3 DNA is TGCGCCAGCAGCCAAGATCCAGGGGGATATCAGCCCCAGCATTTT. Translation gives CASSQDPGGYQPQHF.

This clonotype was observed at least ten times. V usage is TRBV10-3 and J usage is TRBJ1-1, with 10 bases that match TRBD1. There are 14 residues in the CDR3. CDR1 is ENHRY and CDR2 is SYGVKD in the germline V gene. V lost 4 bases, J lost 7 bases, and 6 bases stayed unmatched. DNA for the CDR3: TGTGCCATCAGTGGACAGGGGGCGCAGGGTGAAGCTTTCTTT. Protein: CAISGQGAQGEAFF.

The rearrangement links TRBV18 to TRBJ2-7; 7 nucleotides line up with TRBD1. This CDR3 region has 14 residues. In germline, CDR1 is KGHSH, CDR2 LQKENI. With V trimmed by 2 bases and J by 7 bases, 8 bases remained unmatched. CDR3 DNA sequence: TGTGCCAGCTCACCAAATAGACAGGGTGCTGAGCAGTACTTC. This gives the protein CASSPNRQGAEQYF.

This clonotype was seen at least ten times. This chain connects TRBV12-3 or TRBV12-4 to TRBJ1-1; TRBD1 agrees at 8 bases. Trimming cost V 6 bases and J 3 bases; bases outside gene matches: 3. The CDR3 has 13 residues. CDR3 protein: CASRVQGDTEAFF. The CDR3 DNA reads TGTGCCAGCAGGGTACAGGGGGACACTGAAGCTTTCTTT.

Of note for this clonotype: A read error is the likely source, as a far larger clone sits one nucleotide away. V gene TRBV20-1 combines with J gene TRBJ2-7; D perhaps matches TRBD2 (5 bases). V was trimmed by 0 bases and J by 7 bases, leaving 19 bases between them. CDR3 size: 15 residues. Germline V lookup: CDR1 DFQATT, CDR2 SNEGSKA (reference sequence). CDR3 DNA: TGCAGTGCTAGAGAAGGCCCGACTATCTACAATGAGCAGTACTTC. This codes for CSAREGPTIYNEQYF.

The chain combines TRBV28 with TRBJ2-7; 8 nucleotides align to TRBD1. The CDR3 covers 13 residues. The V segment lost 7 bases and the J segment 0 bases; nucleotides outside the gene matches: 2. The V gene's germline CDR1 is MDHEN and CDR2 SYDVKM. This chain's CDR3 is CASNRGISYEQYF. CDR3 bases: TGTGCCAGCAACAGGGGGATCTCCTACGAGCAGTACTTC.

Worth noting for this clonotype: Sequence at one end of the junction differs from germline and may be a read error. V gene TRBV25-1 combines with J gene TRBJ2-1; D may be TRBD1 (5 bases). The CDR3 covers 13 residues. Per the germline V gene, CDR1 is MGHDK and CDR2 is SYGVNS. CDR3 DNA: TGTGCCAGCAGTGATGCCGAACTTCGACCCAGGGTCTTC. Protein sequence: CASSDAELRPRVF.

Here the CDR3 reads CSVGPQSQDDYGYTF. The CDR3 coding sequence is TGCAGCGTTGGGCCACAAAGCCAAGATGACTATGGCTACACCTTC. The rearrangement links TRBV29-1 to TRBJ1-2; D gene unclear. The CDR3 loop spans 15 amino acids. Germline V gene data show CDR1 as SQVTM and CDR2 as ANQGSEA. V gave up 4 bases and J gave up 3 bases, with 18 bases separating them.

This clonotype was found many times. The DNA for the CDR3 is TGCGCCAGCAGGGGAACGGGACAGGGCCCGGTCCTCCACTTT. This translates into CASRGTGQGPVLHF. The chain uses TRBV10-2 and TRBJ1-6, with 9 nucleotides matching TRBD1. There are 14 residues in the CDR3. Trimming removed 6 bases from V and 15 bases from J; junction bases left unmatched: 12. The germline V gene encodes CDR1 WSHSY and CDR2 SAAADI.

The CDR3 DNA reads as TGCGCCAGCAGCTTGGCCGGGACCGACGAGCAGTACTTC. Its protein product is CASSLAGTDEQYF. The chain is built from TRBV5-1 and TRBJ2-7, with D perhaps TRBD1 or TRBD2 (5 bases each). Germline V gene sequence: CDR1 SGHRS, CDR2 YFSETQ. Trimming left V 0 bases short and J 5 bases short, with 9 bases between. The CDR3 sequence is 13 residues long.